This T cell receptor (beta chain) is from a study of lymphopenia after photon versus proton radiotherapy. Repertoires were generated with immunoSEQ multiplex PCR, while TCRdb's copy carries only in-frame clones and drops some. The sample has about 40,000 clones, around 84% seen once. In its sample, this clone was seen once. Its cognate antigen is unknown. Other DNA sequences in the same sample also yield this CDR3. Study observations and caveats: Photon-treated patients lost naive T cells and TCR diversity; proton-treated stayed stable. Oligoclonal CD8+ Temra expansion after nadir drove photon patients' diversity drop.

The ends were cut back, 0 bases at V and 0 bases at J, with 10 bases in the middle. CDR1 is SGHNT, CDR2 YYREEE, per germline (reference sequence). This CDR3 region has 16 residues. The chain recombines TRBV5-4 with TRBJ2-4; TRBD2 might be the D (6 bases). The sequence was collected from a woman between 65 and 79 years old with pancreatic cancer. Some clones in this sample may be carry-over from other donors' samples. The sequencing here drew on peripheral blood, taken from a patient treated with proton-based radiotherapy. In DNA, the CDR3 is TGTGCCAGCAGCTTGGGGGGGGACCTAGCCAAAAACATTCAGTACTTC. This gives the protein CASSLGGDLAKNIQYF. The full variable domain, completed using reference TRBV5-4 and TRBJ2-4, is ETGVTQSPTHLIKTRGQQVTLRCSSQSGHNTVSWYQQALGQGPQFIFQYYREEENGRGNFPPRFSGLQFPNYSSELNVNALELDDSALYLCASSLGGDLAKNIQYFGAGTRLSVL.